One sample yielded the 3 T cell receptor beta chains listed below, sequenced in a study of cytomegalovirus exposure and HLA in healthy donors. 60 Vbeta and 13 Jbeta primers were used in PCR. Measured with immunoSEQ multiplex PCR; TCRdb has only the in-frame clones, and not every one. Of 180,000 or so clones in the sample, around 76% are singletons; the top ten hold about 2.5%. The sequenced sample was PBMCs. All receptors derive from a woman in her thirties in good health and CMV-seropositive.

The gene calls are TRBV5-1 and TRBJ1-4; TRBD1 is a possible D gene (6 bases). The CDR3 runs 14 residues. Between the trimmed V and J ends, which lost 0 bases and 7 bases, there was a span of 10 bases. From germline, CDR1 is SGHRS and CDR2 YFSETQ. This CDR3 is CASSLGGPGEKLFF. CDR3 DNA sequence: TGCGCCAGCAGCTTGGGGGGGCCTGGTGAAAAACTGTTTTTT.

On this clone itself: One end of the junction fails to match germline, which may point to a read error. The chain is built from TRBV7-9 and TRBJ1-2; 8 bases fit TRBD1. Germline loops: CDR1 SEHNR, CDR2 FQNEAQ (reference sequence). The length of the CDR3 is 17 residues. CDR3 protein: CSSSPTRTTGADDGYTF. Written as DNA, the CDR3 is TGTTCCAGCAGCCCTACACGCACGACAGGGGCGGACGATGGCTACACCTTC.

V and J are TRBV28 and TRBJ1-4; perhaps TRBD1 as D (6 bases). Trimming took 5 bases from V and 3 from J, leaving 10 bases between them. The CDR3 spans 14 residues. Looked up from germline, CDR1 is MDHEN and CDR2 is SYDVKM. The CDR3 DNA reads as TGTGCCAGCAGTCCGGGGGGGCCTAATGAAAAACTGTTTTTT. Translated, it gives CASSPGGPNEKLFF. The variable domain in full, completed from reference TRBV28 and TRBJ1-4, reads DVKVTQSSRYLVKRTGEKVFLECVQDMDHENMFWYRQDPGLGLRLIYFSYDVKMKEKGDIPEGYSVSREKKERFSLILESASTNQTSMYLCASSPGGPNEKLFFGSGTQLSVL.